What follows are 11 T cell receptor beta chains derived from one specimen sequenced in a study of a mutant IDH1 vaccine in newly diagnosed glioma. Using immunoSEQ multiplex PCR, the repertoire was profiled, and TCRdb retains in-frame clones only, with some absent. This sample has around 67,000 clones, with around 83% found just once. Regarding time point: baseline, week 1 (first vaccination visit). Treatment meaning: pre-vaccination baseline after standard-of-care therapy. The specimen was peripheral blood mononuclear cells (PBMCs), collected from a glioma patient treated with radiotherapy, temozolomide or both. These receptors were obtained from a young woman with glioma. Some clones in this sample may be carry-over from other donors' samples.

This rearrangement joins TRBV9 to TRBJ2-1; no clear D. Trimming shortened V by 0 bases and J by 7 bases, and 8 bases separated the two germline ends. Germline CDR1 SGDLS, CDR2 YYNGEE. The CDR3 is 13 residues long. The CDR3 nucleotides are TGTGCCAGCAGCGTAGGGCCGGGTAATGAGCAGTTCTTC. Translated, it gives CASSVGPGNEQFF.

CDR3 DNA: TGTGCCAGCCGGGGAGGTGGGGCCAACGTCCTGACTTTC. Translated: CASRGGGANVLTF. The chain has TRBV7-6 and TRBJ2-6, with D possibly TRBD2 on 6 matching bases. Trimming cost V 8 bases and J 3 bases, with 8 bases left between them. Germline V lookup: CDR1 SGHVS, CDR2 FNYEAQ. The CDR3 sequence is 13 residues long.

The CDR3: CASLSSGGAPTDTQYF. The DNA for the CDR3 is TGTGCCAGCCTCTCCAGCGGGGGGGCCCCCACAGATACGCAGTATTTT. J is TRBJ2-3 and V is TRBV7-9; 10 nucleotides agree with TRBD2. This CDR3 is 16 amino acids long. Trimming took 8 bases from V and 2 from J; bases not matched to a gene: 10. Germline CDR1 and CDR2: SEHNR and FQNEAQ (reference sequence).

V and J are TRBV19 and TRBJ2-7; TRBD2 aligns across 10 bases. Germline CDR1 and CDR2: LNHDA and SQIVND (reference sequence). The CDR3 is 13 amino acids. V gave up 5 bases and J gave up 7 bases; unmatched junction bases: 5. The CDR3 DNA is TGTGCCAGTAGTCTCACGACTAGCGGGGAGCAGTACTTC. This gives the protein CASSLTTSGEQYF.

This chain links TRBV6-5 with TRBJ2-3; D gene unclear. The V gene lost 2 bases and the J gene lost 6 bases, with 18 bases spanning the gap. In germline, CDR1 is MNHEY, CDR2 SVGAGI. This CDR3 spans 16 amino acids. The CDR3 reads CASSYSLNIPTDTQYF. The CDR3 nucleotides read TGTGCCAGCAGTTACAGTCTCAATATCCCAACGGATACGCAGTATTTT.

The chain has TRBV5-6 and TRBJ1-2, with D tentatively TRBD1 (5 bases). V shed 4 bases and J shed 8 bases, with 15 bases lying between them. Per germline, CDR1 SGHDT and CDR2 YYEEEE. The CDR3 loop spans 13 amino acids. This CDR3 is CASSPTDLGGYTF. In DNA, the CDR3 is TGTGCCAGCAGCCCGACAGATTTGGGCGGCTACACCTTC. Looking up the rest from reference TRBV5-6 and TRBJ1-2 gives the full variable domain: DAGVTQSPTHLIKTRGQQVTLRCSPKSGHDTVSWYQQALGQGPQFIFQYYEEEERQRGNFPDRFSGHQFPNYSSELNVNALLLGDSALYLCASSPTDLGGYTFGSGTRLTVV.

The V gene is TRBV7-9, the J gene TRBJ1-1, with D perhaps matching TRBD1 (5 bases). The CDR3 has 14 amino acids. The germline V and J ends were trimmed by 5 bases and 2 bases, with 12 bases remaining between them. Per germline, CDR1 SEHNR and CDR2 FQNEAQ (reference sequence). The CDR3 protein is CASSPGRSNTEAFF. The CDR3 DNA is TGTGCCAGCAGCCCGGGACGGAGTAACACTGAAGCTTTCTTT. The whole variable domain, remainder taken from reference TRBV7-9 and TRBJ1-1, is DTGVSQNPRHKITKRGQNVTFRCDPISEHNRLYWYRQTLGQGPEFLTYFQNEAQLEKSRLLSDRFSAERPKGSFSTLEIQRTEQGDSAMYLCASSPGRSNTEAFFGQGTRLTVV.

V and J are TRBV7-6 and TRBJ1-1; D unclear. Germline CDR1 reads SGHVS; CDR2 reads FNYEAQ. The CDR3 length is 13 residues. V lost 1 base and J lost 3, with 6 bases in between. CDR3 nucleotides: TGTGCCAGCAGCTTAGAGGGCGACACTGAAGCTTTCTTT. Its translation is CASSLEGDTEAFF.

This clone was detected only once. The V gene is TRBV5-4, the J gene TRBJ2-5; D gene unclear. Germline-derived CDR1 and CDR2 are SGHNT and YYREEE (reference sequence). The CDR3 covers 14 residues. Between the trimmed V and J ends, which lost 0 bases and 1 base, there was a span of 7 bases. The chain's CDR3 is CASSLGGSQETQYF. The DNA of the CDR3 is TGTGCCAGCAGCTTGGGCGGTTCCCAAGAGACCCAGTACTTC. The entire variable domain, with the rest obtained from reference TRBV5-4 and TRBJ2-5, is as follows: ETGVTQSPTHLIKTRGQQVTLRCSSQSGHNTVSWYQQALGQGPQFIFQYYREEENGRGNFPPRFSGLQFPNYSSELNVNALELDDSALYLCASSLGGSQETQYFGPGTRLLVL.

This clone was picked up one time. Its ends do not fully match the called genes, so a read error is possible. The chain links TRBV6-5 to TRBJ1-4; the match to TRBD1 covers 8 bases. Germline values: CDR1 MNHEY, CDR2 SVGAGI. CDR3 size: 14 residues. The CDR3 region is CASRPQGVKQNLFF. The DNA for the CDR3 is TGTGCCAGCAGACCACAGGGGGTGAAACAAAATCTGTTTTTT.

The chain employs TRBV9 and TRBJ1-2; a possible D gene is TRBD1 (5 bases). CDR3 size: 15 residues. Germline assignment: CDR1 SGDLS and CDR2 YYNGEE. V lost 0 bases and J lost 3, with 12 bases in between. CDR3 DNA: TGTGCCAGCAGCGTAGTTGGGACGGATTACTATGGCTACACCTTC. Its translation is CASSVVGTDYYGYTF. The variable domain in full, completed from reference TRBV9 and TRBJ1-2, reads DSGVTQTPKHLITATGQRVTLRCSPRSGDLSVYWYQQSLDQGLQFLIQYYNGEERAKGNILERFSAQQFPDLHSELNLSSLELGDSALYFCASSVVGTDYYGYTFGSGTRLTVV.